A single sample is the source of the 22 T cell receptor beta chains below, sequenced in a study of cytomegalovirus exposure and HLA in healthy donors (TCRdb year 2017). The library was produced with the immunoSEQ multiplex PCR assay. For the multiplex PCR, a mixture combining 60 forward primers for TCR Vbeta segments and 13 reverse primers for TCR Jbeta segments was used. Sourced from immuneACCESS, this table was stored by TCRdb with only in-frame sequences that have V and J called. A share of the clones is absent; for the studies checked, an unresolved V gene accounts for under half, and the remainder has no known explanation. For this sample the table gives some 80,000 clones, of which around 79% were detected only once. The ten biggest clones cover around an eighth of the sample. The sequenced material came from PBMCs. The receptor set was obtained from a human donor in good health.

V and J are TRBV6-5 and TRBJ2-5, with 7 bases that match TRBD2. The CDR3 spans 14 residues. J gave up 7 bases and V 7 bases, and 12 bases lay outside the gene matches. Germline V lookup: CDR1 MNHEY, CDR2 SVGAGI. CDR3 coding DNA: TGTGCCAGCACGGGGGGTGGGTTGGGCGGGACCCAGTACTTC. Protein: CASTGGGLGGTQYF.

The rearrangement uses TRBV30 and TRBJ2-1; 7 bases match TRBD2. This CDR3 region has 14 residues. Germline lookup yields CDR1 GTSNPN and CDR2 SVGIG (reference sequence). V was clipped by 0 bases and J by 4 bases; unmatched bases: 3. CDR3 protein: CAWSVRLAYNEQFF. The CDR3 nucleotides are TGTGCCTGGAGTGTACGACTAGCTTACAATGAGCAGTTCTTC.

The chain uses TRBV19 and TRBJ1-5; the D gene is possibly TRBD1 (5 bases). The CDR3 extends over 13 amino acids. V was cut by 8 bases and J by 5 bases, with 13 bases left in between. Germline V gene data show CDR1 as LNHDA and CDR2 as SQIVND (reference sequence). This CDR3 reads CASGDGGDQPQHF. CDR3 nucleotides: TGTGCCAGTGGGGACGGGGGGGATCAGCCCCAGCATTTT. Variable domain in full (rest from reference TRBV19 and TRBJ1-5): DGGITQSPKYLFRKEGQNVTLSCEQNLNHDAMYWYRQDPGQGLRLIYYSQIVNDFQKGDIAEGYSVSREKKESFPLTVTSAQKNPTAFYLCASGDGGDQPQHFGDGTRLSIL.

This clone was seen a few times. The genes are TRBV9 and TRBJ2-5; D may be TRBD2 (5 bases). Germline V gene lookup returns CDR1 SGDLS and CDR2 YYNGEE. Between the trimmed V and J ends, which lost 0 bases and 4 bases, there was a span of 13 bases. The CDR3 totals 15 residues. The CDR3 DNA reads TGTGCCAGCAGCGTAGTTCACGGGGTTGGAGAGACCCAGTACTTC. This codes for CASSVVHGVGETQYF.

V gene TRBV30 combines with J gene TRBJ2-5; 9 positions agree with TRBD1. The CDR3 has 14 residues. Germline values: CDR1 GTSNPN, CDR2 SVGIG (reference sequence). V was clipped by 2 bases and J by 3 bases; unmatched bases: 4. CDR3 sequence (DNA): TGTGCCTGGAGTCCCGGGACAGGGAAAGAGACCCAGTACTTC. Amino acid sequence: CAWSPGTGKETQYF.

This clone was counted between two and nine times. V and J are TRBV5-1 and TRBJ2-3, with 14 bases identical to TRBD2. Germline assignment: CDR1 SGHRS and CDR2 YFSETQ. The CDR3 totals 16 residues. V was clipped by 6 bases and J by 5 bases; unmatched bases: 8. This CDR3 is CASMTGLAGAGDTQYF. DNA for the CDR3: TGCGCCAGCATGACGGGACTAGCGGGGGCTGGAGATACGCAGTATTTT.

The chain combines TRBV6-5 with TRBJ2-1; 9 nucleotides match TRBD1. The CDR3 runs 16 residues. In germline, CDR1 is MNHEY, CDR2 SVGAGI. V lost 4 bases to trimming and J lost 0 bases; unmatched junction nucleotides: 4. The CDR3 DNA sequence: TGTGCCAGCAGTTTTTTACAGGGGGCCTCCTACAATGAGCAGTTCTTC. It translates to CASSFLQGASYNEQFF.

V is TRBV7-5 and J is TRBJ1-3; the table assigns TRBD1, which was not confirmed against the DNA. TRBV7-5 has pseudogene status. There are 14 residues in the CDR3. CDR3 protein: CARSLAGAGNTIYF. CDR3 nucleotides: TGTGCCAGAAGCTTAGCAGGGGCTGGAAACACCATATATTTT.

The CDR3 DNA sequence: TGTGCCAGCAGCTCCGAGGACAGATTTAGCACAGATACGCAGTATTTT. It is translated as CASSSEDRFSTDTQYF. This chain uses TRBV5-6 with TRBJ2-3, with a weak D call TRBD1 (6 bases). The CDR3 covers 16 residues. Germline loops: CDR1 SGHDT, CDR2 YYEEEE. V dropped 3 bases and J dropped 0 bases, with 14 bases sitting between them.

The V call is TRBV4-2, the J call TRBJ2-7; 9 bases match TRBD2. With 4 bases clipped from V and 3 bases from J, the junction kept 16 bases outside the gene matches. Germline assignment: CDR1 LGHNA and CDR2 YNFKEQ. This CDR3 comprises 18 residues. The CDR3 DNA follows: TGTGCCAGCAGCCTCTGGGCGGGGGGGGCGGGGGGAGGCTACGAGCAGTACTTC. It is translated as CASSLWAGGAGGGYEQYF.

The chain recombines TRBV12-5 with TRBJ1-3; 7 bases are shared with TRBD1. Germline-derived CDR1 and CDR2 are LGHNT and FRNRAP. The trim removed 6 bases at V and 0 bases at J, leaving 2 bases unmatched. The CDR3 spans 14 residues. The CDR3 protein is CASGWTGSGNTIYF. DNA of the CDR3: TGTGCTAGTGGATGGACAGGCTCTGGAAACACCATATATTTT.

The chain recombines TRBV5-4 with TRBJ2-7; D ambiguous. The CDR3 spans 14 residues. CDR1 SGHNT and CDR2 YYREEE come from the germline V gene (reference sequence). The V end lost 0 bases, the J end lost 0 bases, and 7 bases lay between the germline ends. CDR3 loop: CASSLVQSSYEQYF. The CDR3 DNA follows: TGTGCCAGCAGCTTGGTACAGAGCTCCTACGAGCAGTACTTC.

The rearrangement links TRBV7-2 to TRBJ2-1, with a possible D match to TRBD2 (5 bases). The germline V and J ends were trimmed by 5 bases and 5 bases, with 16 bases remaining between them. Germline V CDR1 and CDR2: SGHTA, FQGNSA. This CDR3 is 15 amino acids long. The CDR3 is CASSQQRRTNNEQFF. The CDR3 bases are TGTGCCAGCAGCCAACAAAGGAGGACGAACAATGAGCAGTTCTTC.

The chain joins TRBV6-5 to TRBJ1-1; TRBD1 aligns across 10 bases. This CDR3 is 15 amino acids long. Per germline, CDR1 MNHEY and CDR2 SVGAGI. Germline trimming cut 6 bases from V and 4 bases from J; bases unmatched to any gene: 8. The CDR3 DNA reads TGTGCCAGCAGGGAGGACAGGGGGGTTAGCACTGAAGCTTTCTTT. This codes for CASREDRGVSTEAFF.

V usage is TRBV19 and J usage is TRBJ2-1; 8 positions agree with TRBD2. This CDR3 is built from 15 residues. With 7 bases clipped from V and 2 bases from J, the junction kept 7 bases outside the gene matches. Germline lookup yields CDR1 LNHDA and CDR2 SQIVND (reference sequence). This CDR3 is CASTLTSVTYNEQFF. Written as DNA, the CDR3 is TGTGCCAGTACCTTGACTAGCGTCACCTACAATGAGCAGTTCTTC.

This clone was detected once. The chain recombines TRBV7-9 with TRBJ1-2; D not resolved. V was pared by 5 bases and J by 5 bases, with 9 bases between. CDR3 length equals 12 residues. The germline V gene has CDR1 SEHNR and CDR2 FQNEAQ (reference sequence). For the CDR3, the DNA is TGTGCCAGCAGCCCGGGAACTTATGGCTACACCTTC. Translating gives CASSPGTYGYTF.

There are a few counts of this clone. V and J are TRBV7-2 and TRBJ1-5, with unresolved D. Germline V lookup: CDR1 SGHTA, CDR2 FQGNSA. V was cut by 3 bases and J by 2 bases, with 5 bases left in between. The CDR3 runs 13 residues. The CDR3 here is CASSFQGNQPQHF. DNA of the CDR3: TGTGCCAGCAGCTTTCAGGGCAATCAGCCCCAGCATTTT.

The chain uses TRBV6-1 and TRBJ1-1; D not certain. This CDR3 region has 15 residues. Trimming left V 8 bases short and J 1 base short, with 17 bases between. CDR1 is MNHNS and CDR2 is SASEGT in the germline V gene. The DNA for the CDR3 is TGTGCCAGCTTAATTTCGGGAGCGGCGAACACTGAAGCTTTCTTT. Translation gives CASLISGAANTEAFF.

This CDR3 is CATSRVAGRKNSPLHF. CDR3 nucleotide sequence: TGTGCCACCAGCAGAGTTGCGGGGAGGAAGAATTCACCCCTCCACTTT. The chain recombines TRBV15 with TRBJ1-6, with no clear D. Germline V CDR1 and CDR2: LNHNV, YYDKDF (reference sequence). The CDR3 has 16 residues. Trimming left V 1 base short and J 7 bases short, with 14 bases between.

The chain couples TRBV19 to TRBJ1-5; D not certain. The V end lost 6 bases, the J end lost 9 bases, and 21 bases lay between the germline ends. The CDR3 totals 15 residues. Germline loops: CDR1 LNHDA, CDR2 SQIVND (reference sequence). CDR3 sequence reads: CASRAWSGDPGPQHF. The CDR3 nucleotides are TGTGCCAGTAGGGCCTGGAGCGGGGATCCCGGGCCCCAGCATTTT. The full variable domain, its missing parts supplied by reference TRBV19 and TRBJ1-5, is DGGITQSPKYLFRKEGQNVTLSCEQNLNHDAMYWYRQDPGQGLRLIYYSQIVNDFQKGDIAEGYSVSREKKESFPLTVTSAQKNPTAFYLCASRAWSGDPGPQHFGDGTRLSIL.

This chain's CDR3 is CASSVDRGPYEQYF. CDR3 sequence (DNA): TGTGCCAGCAGTGTTGACAGGGGACCCTACGAGCAGTACTTC. V and J are TRBV2 and TRBJ2-7; 8 nucleotides line up with TRBD1. The germline V gene encodes CDR1 SNHLY and CDR2 FYNNEI. This CDR3 has 14 amino acids. The V and J ends lost 4 bases and 2 bases, in that order; junction bases with no gene match: 4.

This rearrangement joins TRBV6-5 to TRBJ2-1; TRBD1 might be the D (5 bases). V lost 2 bases and J lost 0, with 8 bases in between. Germline CDR1 is MNHEY and CDR2 is SVGAGI. This CDR3 spans 15 amino acids. CDR3 loop: CASSYETASYNEQFF. The CDR3 coding sequence is TGTGCCAGCAGTTACGAGACAGCCTCCTACAATGAGCAGTTCTTC.